Below, 20 T cell receptor beta chains from the same sample are listed, as sequenced in a study of blood T cell repertoires in COVID-19 (dated by TCRdb to the early 2020s). Library method: the immunoSEQ multiplex PCR assay. TCRdb mirrors the immuneACCESS table, restricted to in-frame sequences. Some clones are absent from its copies; in checked studies, under half trace to an unresolved V gene, and the reason for the others is unknown. Counted in this sample were 200,000 to 250,000 clones; 65% to 90% of them appeared once. The ten largest clonotypes hold about 2.4% of the sample. Sequencing input: peripheral blood. Every receptor here comes from a woman in her sixties or seventies with COVID-19, enrolled during active disease.

V usage is TRBV19 and J usage is TRBJ1-4; 8 nucleotides align to TRBD1. Per germline, CDR1 LNHDA and CDR2 SQIVND (reference sequence). This CDR3 is built from 14 residues. Trimming took 7 bases from V and 5 from J; bases not matched to a gene: 6. CDR3: CASNNRGANEKLFF. CDR3 in DNA: TGTGCCAGTAACAACAGGGGGGCGAATGAAAAACTGTTTTTT. The full variable domain, its missing parts supplied by reference TRBV19 and TRBJ1-4, is DGGITQSPKYLFRKEGQNVTLSCEQNLNHDAMYWYRQDPGQGLRLIYYSQIVNDFQKGDIAEGYSVSREKKESFPLTVTSAQKNPTAFYLCASNNRGANEKLFFGSGTQLSVL.

The V gene is TRBV10-3, the J gene TRBJ1-2, with D perhaps TRBD1 (5 bases). V gave up 6 bases and J gave up 6 bases, with 14 bases separating them. Looked up from germline, CDR1 is ENHRY and CDR2 is SYGVKD. The CDR3 is made up of 13 amino acids. The CDR3 spells CAISGDSLHGYTF. The CDR3 DNA reads TGTGCCATCAGCGGAGACAGCCTCCATGGCTACACCTTC.

The chain employs TRBV11-3 and TRBJ2-7, with 7 bases identical to TRBD1. This CDR3 has 16 amino acids. Trimming at V came to 5 bases and at J to 3 bases, leaving 13 bases not matched to a gene. Germline V CDR1 and CDR2: SGHNT, YENEEA. The CDR3 bases are TGTGCCAGCAGCCCCTGGACAGGTACCTTTGACTACGAGCAGTACTTC. Its translation: CASSPWTGTFDYEQYF. Drawing the rest from reference TRBV11-3 and TRBJ2-7, the complete variable domain is EAGVVQSPRYKIIEKKQPVAFWCNPISGHNTLYWYLQNLGQGPELLIRYENEEAVDDSQLPKDRFSAERLKGVDSTLKIQPAELGDSAVYLCASSPWTGTFDYEQYFGPGTRLTVT.

J is TRBJ1-1 and V is TRBV5-1; weak D call: TRBD1 (5 bases). CDR3 length equals 15 residues. Trimming shortened V by 7 bases and J by 1 base, and 17 bases separated the two germline ends. Germline CDR1 SGHRS, CDR2 YFSETQ. CDR3 protein: CASGVAGARNTEAFF. The CDR3 nucleotides are TGCGCCAGCGGAGTGGCTGGGGCAAGGAACACTGAAGCTTTCTTT. Full variable domain (outside the CDR3, taken from reference TRBV5-1 and TRBJ1-1): KAGVTQTPRYLIKTRGQQVTLSCSPISGHRSVSWYQQTPGQGLQFLFEYFSETQRNKGNFPGRFSGRQFSNSRSEMNVSTLELGDSALYLCASGVAGARNTEAFFGQGTRLTVV.

The DNA of the CDR3 is TGTGCCAGCAGCTTGGCCTTAGGGGGCCAAGAGACCCAGTACTTC. This translates into CASSLALGGQETQYF. The chain joins TRBV5-4 to TRBJ2-5; D possibly corresponds to TRBD1 (6 bases). V dropped 0 bases and J dropped 1 base, with 10 bases sitting between them. CDR1 is SGHNT, CDR2 YYREEE, per germline (reference sequence). CDR3 length: 15 residues.

The table lists this clone with a count of one. V and J are TRBV2 and TRBJ1-5, with a tentative D call TRBD1 (6 bases). Looked up from germline, CDR1 is SNHLY and CDR2 is FYNNEI. The CDR3 runs to 13 residues. The CDR3 sequence is CAGGRGLDQPQHF. As DNA, the CDR3 is TGTGCAGGAGGCAGGGGATTAGATCAGCCCCAGCATTTT.

V usage is TRBV9 and J usage is TRBJ1-2; maybe TRBD1 (6 bases). The ends were cut back, 4 bases at V and 0 bases at J, with 16 bases in the middle. Germline V gives CDR1 SGDLS, CDR2 YYNGEE. The CDR3 spans 16 residues. This chain's CDR3 is CASSPRGGVSNYGYTF. Here the CDR3 DNA reads TGTGCCAGCAGCCCAAGGGGGGGAGTTTCTAACTATGGCTACACCTTC.

The CDR3 loop is CASSLRLGGSGELFF. CDR3 DNA sequence: TGCGCCAGCAGCTTGCGGCTGGGGGGGTCCGGGGAGCTGTTTTTT. The rearrangement links TRBV5-1 to TRBJ2-2, with 7 bases fitting TRBD2. Unmatched junction bases numbered 6, after V lost 1 base and J lost 6 bases. This CDR3 comprises 15 residues. Per germline, CDR1 SGHRS and CDR2 YFSETQ.

The rearrangement joins TRBV19 to TRBJ1-3, with 8 bases fitting TRBD1. This CDR3 comprises 15 residues. CDR1 is LNHDA and CDR2 is SQIVND in the germline V gene (reference sequence). V gave up 7 bases and J gave up 2 bases; unmatched junction bases: 7. The chain's CDR3 is CASTNRGIAGNTIYF. Here the CDR3 DNA reads TGTGCCAGTACAAACAGGGGGATCGCTGGAAACACCATATATTTT.

This sequence joins TRBV9 and TRBJ2-1; TRBD1 aligns across 7 bases. CDR1 SGDLS and CDR2 YYNGEE come from the germline V gene. CDR3 length equals 14 residues. J was trimmed by 9 bases and V by 3 bases; bases with no gene match: 9. The CDR3 region has the DNA TGTGCCAGCAGCGCAGGGGGACGGATTTTTGAGCAGTTCTTC. Residues: CASSAGGRIFEQFF.

This chain connects TRBV19 to TRBJ1-5, with D hard to call. Germline CDR1 LNHDA, CDR2 SQIVND (reference sequence). The length of the CDR3 is 13 residues. The CDR3, as DNA: TGTGCTACCGCCGGAGGTAGGGATCAGCCCCAGCATTTT. Its translation is CATAGGRDQPQHF.

The rearrangement uses TRBV7-9 and TRBJ2-5; 7 bases are shared with TRBD2. CDR3 length equals 16 residues. Germline CDR1 SEHNR, CDR2 FQNEAQ (reference sequence). J lost 2 bases, V lost 2 bases, and 8 bases had no gene match. CDR3 DNA sequence: TGTGCCAGCAGCTTATCATCCACGGGGGGTCAAGAGACCCAGTACTTC. It yields the protein CASSLSSTGGQETQYF. The full variable domain, with the rest looked up from reference TRBV7-9 and TRBJ2-5, is DTGVSQNPRHKITKRGQNVTFRCDPISEHNRLYWYRQTLGQGPEFLTYFQNEAQLEKSRLLSDRFSAERPKGSFSTLEIQRTEQGDSAMYLCASSLSSTGGQETQYFGPGTRLLVL.

V gene TRBV5-4 combines with J gene TRBJ2-5; weak D call: TRBD1 (6 bases). Trimming left V 10 bases short and J 2 bases short, with 18 bases between. CDR3 length: 14 residues. Germline-derived CDR1 and CDR2 are SGHNT and YYREEE (reference sequence). Here the CDR3 reads CAARQGIGQETQYF. CDR3 nucleotides: TGTGCCGCCCGTCAGGGGATAGGGCAAGAGACCCAGTACTTC.

To note about this clone: One end of the junction is discordant with germline, which a read error may explain. The chain carries TRBV3-1 (or the pseudogene TRBV3-2) and TRBJ2-5; possible D gene TRBD1, 5 bases. CDR1 is LGHDT and CDR2 is YNNKEL in the germline V gene (reference sequence). This CDR3 has 14 amino acids. CDR3 loop: CASSQEGVLETQYF. The CDR3 bases are TGTGCCAGCAGTCAAGAAGGGGTCTTAGAGACCCAGTACTTC.

V gene TRBV9 combines with J gene TRBJ2-1; D is ambiguous. The CDR3 consists of 12 residues. Germline V CDR1 and CDR2: SGDLS, YYNGEE. V lost 0 bases and J 10 bases, leaving 8 bases between the germline ends. The CDR3 loop is CASSVDRGEQFF. The CDR3 nucleotides read TGTGCCAGCAGCGTAGACCGCGGAGAGCAGTTCTTC.

The rearrangement joins TRBV7-9 to TRBJ1-5; D might be TRBD1 (6 bases). The length of the CDR3 is 16 residues. The germline gives CDR1 SEHNR, CDR2 FQNEAQ (reference sequence). The V end was cut by 5 bases, the J end by 7 bases, with 21 bases between. For the CDR3, the DNA is TGTGCCAGCAGCCCCTCGGGGGGCAGGGCAGAACAGCCCCAGCATTTT. It translates to CASSPSGGRAEQPQHF.

This chain links TRBV5-1 with TRBJ2-3, with a tentative D call TRBD1 (5 bases). The CDR3 covers 15 residues. Germline V gene sequence: CDR1 SGHRS, CDR2 YFSETQ. Trimming stripped 3 bases from V and 2 bases from J, with 13 bases between. CDR3 loop: CASSSQQGLTDTQYF. DNA for the CDR3: TGCGCCAGCAGCTCCCAGCAGGGCCTCACAGATACGCAGTATTTT.

The CDR3 DNA sequence: TGTGCCAGCAGCTTATTGTACAGGGGATACACAGATACGCAGTATTTT. Its translation is CASSLLYRGYTDTQYF. The gene calls are TRBV11-2 and TRBJ2-3; 7 bases fit TRBD1. CDR1 is SGHAT, CDR2 FQNNGV, per germline. The CDR3 is 16 residues long. Germline trimming cut 2 bases from V and 2 bases from J; bases unmatched to any gene: 7.

The gene calls are TRBV19 and TRBJ2-3; perhaps TRBD2 as D (5 bases). Germline lookup yields CDR1 LNHDA and CDR2 SQIVND (reference sequence). V lost 3 bases and J lost 4, with 17 bases in between. The CDR3 is made up of 16 amino acids. The CDR3 protein is CASSISGFYRPDTQYF. CDR3 nucleotide sequence: TGTGCCAGTAGTATCTCGGGGTTCTACCGCCCAGATACGCAGTATTTT.

This clone occurred once. The chain is built from TRBV11-2 and TRBJ2-1; D is perhaps TRBD2 (6 bases). Germline loops: CDR1 SGHAT, CDR2 FQNNGV. The germline V and J ends were trimmed by 5 bases and 5 bases, with 7 bases remaining between them. This CDR3 has 12 residues. CDR3 nucleotides: TGTGCCAGCAGCCGGGAGCACAATGAGCAGTTCTTC. Its translation is CASSREHNEQFF. Combining the CDR3 with reference TRBV11-2 and TRBJ2-1 gives the whole variable domain EAGVAQSPRYKIIEKRQSVAFWCNPISGHATLYWYQQILGQGPKLLIQFQNNGVVDDSQLPKDRFSAERLKGVDSTLKIQPAKLEDSAVYLCASSREHNEQFFGPGTRLTVL.